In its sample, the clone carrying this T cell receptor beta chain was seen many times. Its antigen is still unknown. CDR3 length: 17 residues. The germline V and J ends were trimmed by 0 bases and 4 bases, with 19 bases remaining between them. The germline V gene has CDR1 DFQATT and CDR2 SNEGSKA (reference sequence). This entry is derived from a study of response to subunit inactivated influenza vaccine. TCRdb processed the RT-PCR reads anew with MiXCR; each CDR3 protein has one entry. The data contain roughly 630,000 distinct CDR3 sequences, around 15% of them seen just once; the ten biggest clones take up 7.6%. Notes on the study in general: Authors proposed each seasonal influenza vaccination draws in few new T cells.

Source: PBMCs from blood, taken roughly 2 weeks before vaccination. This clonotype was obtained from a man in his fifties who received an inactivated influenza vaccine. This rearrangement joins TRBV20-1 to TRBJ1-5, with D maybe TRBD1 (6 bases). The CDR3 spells CSARDSSAGAINQPQHF. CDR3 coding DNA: TGCAGTGCTAGAGATTCTTCGGCGGGGGCAATTAATCAGCCCCAGCATTTT.